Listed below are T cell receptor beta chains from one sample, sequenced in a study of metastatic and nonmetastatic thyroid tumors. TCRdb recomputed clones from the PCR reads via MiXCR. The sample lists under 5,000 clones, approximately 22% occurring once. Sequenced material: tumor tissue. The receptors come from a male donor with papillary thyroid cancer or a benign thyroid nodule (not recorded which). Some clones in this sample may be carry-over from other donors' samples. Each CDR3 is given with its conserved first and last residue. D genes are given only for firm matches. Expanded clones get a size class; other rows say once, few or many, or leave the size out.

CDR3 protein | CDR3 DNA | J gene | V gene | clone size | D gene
CSASNRGNTDTQYF | TGCAGTGCTTCGAACAGGGGCAACACAGATACGCAGTATTTT | TRBJ2-3 | TRBV20-1 | . | TRBD1
CASSHWDEPRGYEQYF | TGTGCCAGCAGTCACTGGGACGAACCCCGAGGGTACGAGCAGTACTTC | TRBJ2-7 | TRBV27 | few | .
CASSLTGYDEQYF | TGTGCCAGCAGCTTGACAGGGTACGACGAGCAGTACTTC | TRBJ2-7 | TRBV7-2 | . | TRBD1
CASSLGVASGRFEQFF | TGTGCCAGCAGCCTAGGGGTGGCTAGCGGGAGGTTTGAGCAGTTCTTC | TRBJ2-1 | TRBV11-2 | . | TRBD2
CASAPSVAASTDTQYF | TGTGCCAGCGCACCGAGTGTAGCGGCTAGCACAGATACGCAGTATTTT | TRBJ2-3 | TRBV28 | . | .
CASRAVPGLAGGFQETQYF | TGTGCCAGCAGAGCGGTACCGGGACTAGCGGGAGGGTTCCAAGAGACCCAGTACTTC | TRBJ2-5 | TRBV6-1 | . | TRBD2
CATSDLSFYNEQFF | TGTGCCACCAGTGATTTGAGTTTCTACAATGAGCAGTTCTTC | TRBJ2-1 | TRBV24-1 | . | .
CGSSLGAGSSGNTIYF | TGTGGCAGCAGCTTAGGGGCAGGGTCCTCTGGAAACACCATATATTTT | TRBJ1-3 | TRBV9 | many | .
CASSERGRTGELFF | TGTGCCAGCAGTGAGAGGGGGCGGACCGGGGAGCTGTTTTTT | TRBJ2-2 | TRBV6-4 | . | TRBD1
CASSYSIQGPTDTQYF | TGTGCCAGCAGTTACTCGATACAGGGTCCGACAGATACGCAGTATTTT | TRBJ2-3 | TRBV6-2/TRBV6-3 | few | .
CASSLTQTNEQFF | TGTGCCAGCAGCTTGACCCAAACCAATGAGCAGTTCTTC | TRBJ2-1 | TRBV11-3 | medium-sized | .
CASSLSGSYEQYF | TGTGCCAGCAGTCTTTCTGGGTCCTACGAGCAGTACTTC | TRBJ2-7 | TRBV6-1 | few | .
CASSPGTNQETQYF | TGTGCCAGCAGTCCCGGGACAAATCAAGAGACCCAGTACTTC | TRBJ2-5 | TRBV12-3/TRBV12-4 | medium-sized | .
CASSGTGGSYEQYF | TGTGCCAGCTCCGGGACAGGGGGCTCCTACGAGCAGTACTTC | TRBJ2-7 | TRBV28 | . | TRBD1
CASSLIGPGRGPGNTIYF | TGTGCCAGCAGTCTGATAGGGCCTGGGAGGGGGCCTGGAAACACCATATATTTT | TRBJ1-3 | TRBV28 | . | TRBD1
CASSLMSGNTIYF | TGTGCCAGCAGTTTAATGTCTGGAAACACCATATATTTT | TRBJ1-3 | TRBV28 | few | .
CVSSQLVGSTYGYTF | TGCGTCAGCAGTCAACTAGTGGGAAGCACCTATGGCTACACCTTC | TRBJ1-2 | TRBV27 | few | .
CASSLSGGAGSEQYF | TGTGCCAGCAGCTTAAGCGGGGGCGCAGGATCCGAGCAGTACTTC | TRBJ2-7 | TRBV7-3 | many | .
CAWSVLGSGANVLTF | TGTGCCTGGAGTGTGCTGGGTTCTGGGGCCAACGTCCTGACTTTC | TRBJ2-6 | TRBV30 | few | .
CATSDPGGTGGSEQYF | TGTGCCACCAGTGATCCCGGAGGGACAGGGGGTTCCGAGCAGTACTTC | TRBJ2-7 | TRBV24-1 | few | TRBD1
CASSPSGSEQFF | TGTGCCAGCAGTCCTAGCGGGAGCGAGCAGTTCTTC | TRBJ2-1 | TRBV6-1 | medium-sized | TRBD2
CASNLGGATYNEQFF | TGTGCCAGCAACCTTGGGGGGGCGACCTACAATGAGCAGTTCTTC | TRBJ2-1 | TRBV6-2/TRBV6-3 | few | .
CASSLGPSGRVVDTQYF | TGCGCCAGCAGCTTGGGGCCTAGCGGGAGGGTAGTAGATACGCAGTATTTT | TRBJ2-3 | TRBV5-1 | . | TRBD2
CASSDSSRGTEAFF | TGTGCCAGCAGTGACTCAAGTAGAGGCACTGAAGCTTTCTTT | TRBJ1-1 | TRBV6-4 | . | .
CASSEYPLRGSYNEQFF | TGTGCCAGCAGTGAATATCCCCTTCGAGGGAGTTACAATGAGCAGTTCTTC | TRBJ2-1 | TRBV6-1 | medium-sized | .
CASMPGGTASYEQYF | TGTGCCAGCATGCCCGGCGGGACAGCTTCCTACGAGCAGTACTTC | TRBJ2-7 | TRBV28 | . | .
CASSLQGTSGSHEQYF | TGTGCCAGCAGCCTACAGGGGACTAGCGGGAGTCACGAGCAGTACTTC | TRBJ2-7 | TRBV11-2 | . | TRBD2
CASSLAPSGRLAEQFF | TGTGCCAGCAGCTTAGCGCCCAGCGGGAGATTGGCTGAGCAGTTCTTC | TRBJ2-1 | TRBV7-2 | few | TRBD2
CASSLEVGTDTQYF | TGCGCCAGCAGCTTGGAGGTAGGAACAGATACGCAGTATTTT | TRBJ2-3 | TRBV5-1 | few | .
CASSLGQGNQPQHF | TGTGCCAGCAGTTTGGGGCAGGGCAATCAGCCCCAGCATTTT | TRBJ1-5 | TRBV28 | . | .
CASRVSDEQFF | TGTGCCAGCAGAGTCAGCGATGAGCAGTTCTTC | TRBJ2-1 | TRBV6-1 | . | .
CASSRSGNNEQFF | TGTGCCAGCAGTCGTAGCGGGAACAATGAGCAGTTCTTC | TRBJ2-1 | TRBV12-3/TRBV12-4 | few | TRBD2
CATALSLVGLPLHF | TGTGCCACCGCCTTGAGTTTAGTTGGCCTACCCCTCCACTTT | TRBJ1-6 | TRBV10-3 | few | .
CASSLTTGTSGGNEQFF | TGTGCCAGCAGTCTGACTACCGGGACTAGCGGGGGCAATGAGCAGTTCTTC | TRBJ2-1 | TRBV28 | . | TRBD2
CASSQVGDTQYF | TGTGCCAGCAGTCAAGTAGGGGATACGCAGTATTTT | TRBJ2-3 | TRBV6-1 | . | .
CSVVFGGGYTDTQYF | TGCAGCGTTGTGTTTGGCGGCGGGTACACAGATACGCAGTATTTT | TRBJ2-3 | TRBV29-1 | few | .
CASSPGLGAGNYEQYF | TGTGCCAGCAGCCCCGGTTTAGGAGCGGGGAACTACGAGCAGTACTTC | TRBJ2-7 | TRBV5-4 | many | TRBD2
CASSGGGSIGYTF | TGTGCCAGCAGTGGGGGGGGCAGTATTGGCTACACCTTC | TRBJ1-2 | TRBV6-1 | large | .
CASSILAGVSDTQYF | TGTGCCAGTAGTATATTAGCGGGAGTTTCCGATACGCAGTATTTT | TRBJ2-3 | TRBV19 | few | TRBD2
CASSYAPSGHYEQYF | TGTGCCAGCAGTTATGCCCCTAGCGGCCATTACGAGCAGTACTTC | TRBJ2-7 | TRBV6-5 | . | TRBD2
CSARKDSEAFF | TGCAGTGCTAGAAAGGACAGCGAAGCTTTCTTT | TRBJ1-1 | TRBV20-1 | many | .
CASRGTGIHNSPLHF | TGTGCCAGCAGGGGGACAGGGATTCATAATTCACCCCTCCACTTT | TRBJ1-6 | TRBV6-1 | few | TRBD1
CASSMGGLAAYEQYF | TGTGCCAGCAGTATGGGGGGACTAGCGGCCTACGAGCAGTACTTC | TRBJ2-7 | TRBV6-1 | few | TRBD2
CASSFGLGQGYSYEQYF | TGTGCCAGCAGTTTCGGTCTAGGACAGGGTTACTCCTACGAGCAGTACTTC | TRBJ2-7 | TRBV12-3/TRBV12-4 | few | TRBD1
CASSFSDDTYEQYF | TGTGCCAGCAGCTTTAGCGACGACACCTACGAGCAGTACTTC | TRBJ2-7 | TRBV3-1 | many | .
CASISRREGRIEQFF | TGTGCCAGCATTTCTAGGCGGGAGGGCCGCATTGAGCAGTTCTTC | TRBJ2-1 | TRBV6-2/TRBV6-3 | few | TRBD2
CASSYLAPQDYEQYF | TGTGCCAGCAGTTACTTGGCACCGCAGGACTACGAGCAGTACTTC | TRBJ2-7 | TRBV6-2/TRBV6-3 | few | .
CASKIQGATYNSPLHF | TGTGCCAGCAAAATCCAGGGGGCTACATATAATTCACCCCTCCACTTT | TRBJ1-6 | TRBV27 | few | TRBD1
CASSVAPSGRNSPLHF | TGTGCCAGCAGCGTAGCTCCTTCAGGGCGTAATTCACCCCTCCACTTT | TRBJ1-6 | TRBV9 | medium-sized | .
CASSQVTGNQETQYF | TGTGCCAGCAGTCAAGTAACAGGGAACCAAGAGACCCAGTACTTC | TRBJ2-5 | TRBV6-1 | few | .
CASSLLAGGLGYEQYF | TGTGCCAGCAGTTTGTTAGCGGGAGGATTGGGTTACGAGCAGTACTTC | TRBJ2-7 | TRBV27 | . | TRBD2
CASTLDSHASYGYTF | TGTGCCAGCACCTTGGACAGCCACGCGAGCTATGGCTACACCTTC | TRBJ1-2 | TRBV12-3/TRBV12-4 | . | .
CASSLVGTGAREAFF | TGCGCCAGCAGCTTGGTCGGGACAGGGGCCCGTGAAGCTTTCTTT | TRBJ1-1 | TRBV5-1 | . | TRBD1
CASSLAGVYEQYF | TGTGCCAGCAGCTTAGCGGGGGTCTACGAGCAGTACTTC | TRBJ2-7 | TRBV6-2/TRBV6-3 | few | TRBD2
CASSEARGGDAEAFF | TGTGCCAGCAGTGAAGCGCGAGGGGGGGACGCTGAAGCTTTCTTT | TRBJ1-1 | TRBV6-1 | . | .
CASSLGLPYYEQYF | TGTGCCAGCAGCTTGGGGCTACCATACTACGAGCAGTACTTC | TRBJ2-7 | TRBV5-5 | many | .
CAWSQNTGELFF | TGTGCCTGGAGTCAGAACACCGGGGAGCTGTTTTTT | TRBJ2-2 | TRBV30 | medium-sized | .
CASSWTGRSGANVLTF | TGTGCCAGCAGCTGGACAGGCCGATCTGGGGCCAACGTCCTGACTTTC | TRBJ2-6 | TRBV28 | few | TRBD1